This section outlines one T cell receptor (beta chain) sequence together with its context. This entry is derived from a study of T cell changes during pregnancy in multiple sclerosis. The CDR3 runs 18 residues. In germline, CDR1 is SGHNT, CDR2 YENEEA. Trimming took off 0 bases at V and 2 bases at J, with 17 bases between the two ends. Some clones are missing from TCRdb's copy, which holds only in-frame ones; the method was immunoSEQ multiplex PCR. The repertoire holds 85,000 to 120,000 clones, with just under 95% as singletons. Material: peripheral blood, obtained after pregnancy. This clonotype was obtained from a female donor with multiple sclerosis, enrolled in a pregnancy study. V and J are TRBV11-3 and TRBJ1-5; D is unclear. The CDR3 protein is CASSLDGSQALGNQPQHF. The CDR3 nucleotides are TGTGCCAGCAGCTTAGATGGGTCCCAGGCCCTTGGCAATCAGCCCCAGCATTTT.